These 7 T cell receptor beta chains originate from one sample sequenced in a study of control samples from healthy donors and cancer patients. Assay used: immunoSEQ multiplex PCR; TCRdb lists only in-frame clones, some missing. Among approximately 120,000 clones listed, approximately 90% were seen once. Sequences were obtained from blood. The receptors were gathered from a human donor in good health. The donor label of this sample is uncertain.

This chain uses TRBV6-5 with TRBJ2-2; 8 bases fit TRBD2. This CDR3 contains 13 residues. Germline trimming cut 7 bases from V and 7 bases from J; bases unmatched to any gene: 5. Germline V CDR1 and CDR2: MNHEY, SVGAGI. In nucleotides, the CDR3 is TGTGCCAGCAAGATAGCGGGGATCGGGGAGCTGTTTTTT. Protein product: CASKIAGIGELFF.

V gene TRBV11-2 combines with J gene TRBJ2-6; the D is unclear. V lost 5 bases and J lost 1, with 9 bases in between. The CDR3 is 15 amino acids. CDR1 SGHAT and CDR2 FQNNGV come from the germline V gene. The CDR3 loop reads CASSPTRSGANVLTF. CDR3 nucleotides: TGTGCCAGCAGCCCGACACGGTCTGGGGCCAACGTCCTGACTTTC. The variable domain in full, completed from reference TRBV11-2 and TRBJ2-6, reads EAGVAQSPRYKIIEKRQSVAFWCNPISGHATLYWYQQILGQGPKLLIQFQNNGVVDDSQLPKDRFSAERLKGVDSTLKIQPAKLEDSAVYLCASSPTRSGANVLTFGAGSRLTVL.

The CDR3 loop reads CASSRTGTGSLGGEKLFF. The DNA of the CDR3 is TGTGCCAGCAGCCGTACCGGGACAGGATCCCTCGGGGGTGAAAAACTGTTTTTT. The chain carries TRBV5-5 and TRBJ1-4; 8 nucleotides agree with TRBD1. From germline, CDR1 is SGHKS and CDR2 YYEKEE (reference sequence). V was pared by 4 bases and J by 7 bases, with 18 bases of the junction left unmatched. This CDR3 is built from 18 residues.

This clone has a single count. The chain recombines TRBV2 with TRBJ2-7, with D hard to call. CDR1 SNHLY and CDR2 FYNNEI come from the germline V gene. The CDR3 sequence is 11 residues long. Trimming pared 7 bases from V and 2 bases from J, leaving 6 bases between. The CDR3 DNA follows: TGTGCCAGCAAAACAGCCTACGAGCAGTACTTC. Translated: CASKTAYEQYF.

The V and J genes are TRBV2 and TRBJ2-3; D is unresolved. Germline lookup yields CDR1 SNHLY and CDR2 FYNNEI. The V end was cut by 0 bases, the J end by 6 bases, with 10 bases between. The CDR3 has 14 residues. CDR3 protein: CASSEASDQDTQYF. DNA for the CDR3: TGTGCCAGCAGTGAAGCTTCGGATCAGGATACGCAGTATTTT. The full variable domain, completed using reference TRBV2 and TRBJ2-3, is EPEVTQTPSHQVTQMGQEVILRCVPISNHLYFYWYRQILGQKVEFLVSFYNNEISEKSEIFDDQFSVERPDGSNFTLKIRSTKLEDSAMYFCASSEASDQDTQYFGPGTRLTVL.

The V call is TRBV4-3, the J call TRBJ1-5; D unclear. This CDR3 has 18 residues. Germline lookup yields CDR1 LGHNA and CDR2 YSLEER. The V end was cut by 0 bases, the J end by 0 bases, with 15 bases between. The CDR3 nucleotides read TGCGCCAGCAGCCAAGATGCGGGAATTGGGCTTAGCAATCAGCCCCAGCATTTT. It translates to CASSQDAGIGLSNQPQHF.

The chain combines TRBV6-5 with TRBJ1-5, with unresolved D. Germline CDR1 MNHEY, CDR2 SVGAGI. V lost 7 bases, J lost 4 bases, and 8 bases lay in between. The CDR3 runs to 12 residues. The DNA for the CDR3 is TGTGCCAGCAAGGCGCCTAATCAGCCCCAGCATTTT. Translating it yields CASKAPNQPQHF.